This record looks at one T cell receptor beta chain sequence and its context. This sample was included in a study of CD8+ T cells in alopecia areata. Investigators isolated RNA and reverse transcribed it into cDNA to act as the sequencing template. Libraries were prepared by immunoSEQ multiplex PCR; TCRdb keeps only in-frame clonotypes and omits some of them. Counted here are 180,000 or so clones, 58% occurring once; the ten biggest clones make up 16%. The CDR3 extends over 13 amino acids. Per germline, CDR1 SGHVS and CDR2 FQNEAQ. Trimming removed 6 bases at V and 9 bases at J, with 16 bases between. Treatment: oral pan-JAK inhibitor, 5-10 mg twice daily.

This chain uses TRBV7-8 with TRBJ2-3, with D maybe TRBD2 (6 bases). Sequencing was performed on CD4+ T cells sorted from blood, taken between weeks 55 and 65, from a patient treated with tofacitinib. The receptor's source is a human donor with alopecia areata. CDR3 residues: CASSLRVADTQYF. The DNA for the CDR3 is TGTGCCAGCAGTCTGAGGGTAGCGGACACGCAGTATTTT.